This T cell receptor beta chain was recovered during a study of blood T cell repertoires in COVID-19. Study-wide context: The origin of the acute and convalescent COVID-19 samples was the United States, Italy and Spain.

This clone occurred a few times. Germline loops: CDR1 SNHLY, CDR2 FYNNEI. The ends lost 6 bases at V and 7 bases at J; junction bases unmatched: 9. The CDR3 sequence is 14 residues long. Assay used: immunoSEQ multiplex PCR; TCRdb lists only in-frame clones, some missing. The sample contains 100,000 to 150,000 clones, 88% of which appear only once. The sample consisted of peripheral blood. The genes are TRBV2 and TRBJ2-7, with 10 bases that match TRBD1. The TCR sequence derives from a man aged 50 or older with acute or convalescent COVID-19. This CDR3 is CASSPGQGRREQYF. Written as DNA, the CDR3 is TGTGCCAGCAGCCCGGGACAGGGGCGTCGAGAGCAGTACTTC.